The 11 T cell receptor beta chains below were found in one sample sequenced in a study of T cell changes during pregnancy in multiple sclerosis. Sequencing used immunoSEQ multiplex PCR; TCRdb keeps in-frame clones, though not all of them. Here the sample spans roughly 50,000 clones, approximately 90% being singletons. The specimen was CD4+ T cells from peripheral blood mononuclear cells, collected after pregnancy. These TCRs come from a female donor with multiple sclerosis, enrolled in a pregnancy study.

The V and J genes are TRBV9 and TRBJ2-7; possibly TRBD2 for D (6 bases). This CDR3 spans 14 amino acids. Germline loops: CDR1 SGDLS, CDR2 YYNGEE. Trimming left V 1 base short and J 3 bases short, with 11 bases between. The CDR3 sequence: CASSVSRDGYEQYF. CDR3 bases: TGTGCCAGCAGCGTATCGCGGGACGGCTACGAGCAGTACTTC.

This chain connects TRBV5-6 to TRBJ2-7, with a possible D match to TRBD2 (5 bases). V lost 2 bases and J 5 bases, leaving 8 bases between the germline ends. The CDR3 sequence is 12 residues long. Germline CDR1 is SGHDT and CDR2 is YYEEEE. The CDR3 DNA is TGTGCCAGCAGCTTCCCTAGCCACGAGCAGTACTTC. This encodes CASSFPSHEQYF.

This clone was seen a single time. The chain employs TRBV7-2 and TRBJ1-2; a possible D gene is TRBD1 (5 bases). The length of the CDR3 is 14 residues. The V gene's germline CDR1 is SGHTA and CDR2 FQGNSA. Trimming took off 1 base at V and 2 bases at J, with 8 bases between the two ends. The CDR3 region is CASSLVGQNYGYTF. Written as DNA, the CDR3 is TGTGCCAGCAGCTTAGTGGGGCAGAACTATGGCTACACCTTC.

In its sample, this clone was seen once. V gene TRBV7-2 combines with J gene TRBJ1-5, with D maybe TRBD1 (5 bases). The V end was cut by 5 bases, the J end by 4 bases, with 12 bases between. Germline loops: CDR1 SGHTA, CDR2 FQGNSA. This CDR3 spans 14 amino acids. CDR3 residues: CASSGGAPNQPQHF. The DNA of the CDR3 is TGTGCCAGCAGCGGTGGGGCACCTAATCAGCCCCAGCATTTT.

Only a few counts were recorded for this clone. The rearrangement uses TRBV10-3 and TRBJ2-1, with D perhaps TRBD2 (5 bases). Trimming cost V 10 bases and J 0 bases, with 13 bases left between them. This CDR3 is built from 14 residues. Germline CDR1 is ENHRY and CDR2 is SYGVKD. The CDR3 region is CATRLRGSYNEQFF. CDR3 nucleotides: TGTGCCACCCGACTCCGGGGCTCCTACAATGAGCAGTTCTTC.

The genes are TRBV7-9 and TRBJ1-5; D call uncertain. The CDR3 covers 13 residues. CDR1 is SEHNR and CDR2 is FQNEAQ in the germline V gene (reference sequence). Trimming left V 5 bases short and J 2 bases short, with 7 bases between. The CDR3 loop reads CASSGSGNQPQHF. The DNA for the CDR3 is TGTGCCAGCAGCGGTAGTGGCAATCAGCCCCAGCATTTT.

The chain carries TRBV10-3 and TRBJ2-2; 8 bases align to TRBD2. Looked up from germline, CDR1 is ENHRY and CDR2 is SYGVKD. V lost 11 bases to trimming and J lost 4 bases; unmatched junction nucleotides: 15. This CDR3 is 16 amino acids long. This chain's CDR3 is CAVAEAGGLGTGELFF. CDR3 coding DNA: TGTGCCGTCGCGGAGGCGGGAGGATTGGGCACCGGGGAGCTGTTTTTT.

This rearrangement joins TRBV5-4 to TRBJ2-4; tentatively, D is TRBD2 (6 bases). Germline CDR1 reads SGHNT; CDR2 reads YYREEE (reference sequence). The CDR3 has 13 amino acids. V was trimmed by 0 bases and J by 11 bases, leaving 12 bases between them. CDR3 sequence reads: CASSLAGTPVQYF. The CDR3 DNA sequence: TGTGCCAGCAGCTTGGCCGGGACTCCCGTTCAGTACTTC.

The genes are TRBV5-1 and TRBJ2-7; 8 bases map to TRBD1. The germline CDR1 and CDR2 sequences are SGHRS and YFSETQ. This CDR3 is built from 12 residues. Trimming removed 5 bases from V and 5 bases from J; junction bases left unmatched: 3. The CDR3 is CASSDRGDEQYF. The CDR3 DNA reads as TGCGCCAGCAGTGACAGGGGTGACGAGCAGTACTTC.

V is TRBV6-1 and J is TRBJ1-2; perhaps TRBD1 as D (6 bases). The V gene lost 4 bases and the J gene lost 4 bases, with 10 bases spanning the gap. This CDR3 spans 13 amino acids. Per the germline V gene, CDR1 is MNHNS and CDR2 is SASEGT. As DNA, the CDR3 is TGTGCCAGCAGTGGGGGGCAGGTCTATGGCTACACCTTC. Translated: CASSGGQVYGYTF.

The chain joins TRBV12-5 to TRBJ2-1, with 13 bases identical to TRBD2. Germline V gene sequence: CDR1 LGHNT, CDR2 FRNRAP. With V trimmed by 1 base and J by 10 bases, 4 bases remained unmatched. The CDR3 loop spans 15 amino acids. CDR3 region: CASGLGGLAGLEQFF. The CDR3, as DNA: TGTGCTAGTGGTTTGGGGGGACTAGCGGGATTGGAGCAGTTCTTC.